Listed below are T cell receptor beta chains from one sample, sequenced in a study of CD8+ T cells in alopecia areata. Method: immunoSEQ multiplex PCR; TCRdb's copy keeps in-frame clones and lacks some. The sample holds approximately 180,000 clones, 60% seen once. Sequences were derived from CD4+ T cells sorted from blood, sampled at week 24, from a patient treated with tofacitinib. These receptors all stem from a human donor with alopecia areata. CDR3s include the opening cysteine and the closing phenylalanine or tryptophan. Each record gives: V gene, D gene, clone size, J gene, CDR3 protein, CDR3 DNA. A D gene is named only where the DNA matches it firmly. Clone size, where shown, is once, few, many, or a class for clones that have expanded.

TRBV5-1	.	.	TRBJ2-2	CASSLSGQTGELFF	TGCGCCAGCAGCTTAAGCGGTCAGACCGGGGAGCTGTTTTTT
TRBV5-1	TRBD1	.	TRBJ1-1	CASSLGTGGTTEAFF	TGCGCCAGCAGCTTGGGGACAGGGGGGACCACTGAAGCTTTCTTT
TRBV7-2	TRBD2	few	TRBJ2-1	CASSSGSGGNYNEQFF	TGTGCCAGCAGCTCCGGTAGCGGGGGGAACTACAATGAGCAGTTCTTC
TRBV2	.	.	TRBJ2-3	CASSLQDTQYF	TGTGCCAGCAGTCTGCAAGATACGCAGTATTTT
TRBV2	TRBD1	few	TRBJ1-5	CASSVGRGRDSNQPQHF	TGTGCCAGCAGTGTGGGCAGGGGGAGGGATAGCAATCAGCCCCAGCATTTT
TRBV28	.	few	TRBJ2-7	CAGGGAYEQYF	TGTGCCGGGGGAGGCGCCTACGAGCAGTACTTC
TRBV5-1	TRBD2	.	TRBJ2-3	CASSKSSGGVQLTDTQYF	TGCGCCAGCAGCAAATCTAGCGGGGGTGTCCAACTCACAGATACGCAGTATTTT
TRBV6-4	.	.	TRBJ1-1	CASSQTNQNTEAFF	TGTGCCAGCAGCCAGACCAACCAGAACACTGAAGCTTTCTTT
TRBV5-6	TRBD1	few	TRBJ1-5	CASSSGTGTSQQPQHF	TGTGCCAGCAGTTCCGGGACAGGGACCTCCCAGCAGCCCCAGCATTTT
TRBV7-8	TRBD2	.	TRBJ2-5	CASSPHGPGLQETQYF	TGTGCCAGCAGCCCCCACGGCCCGGGACTACAAGAGACCCAGTACTTC
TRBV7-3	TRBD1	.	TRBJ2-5	CASSTQGLGETQYF	TGTGCCAGCAGCACACAGGGGCTCGGAGAGACCCAGTACTTC
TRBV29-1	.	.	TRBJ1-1	CSVENGSEAFF	TGCAGCGTTGAAAATGGTAGTGAAGCTTTCTTT
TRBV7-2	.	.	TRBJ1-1	CASSPFQGWTEAFF	TGTGCCAGCAGCCCTTTTCAGGGATGGACTGAAGCTTTCTTT
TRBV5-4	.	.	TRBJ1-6	CASSELAPGRSNSPLHF	TGTGCCAGCAGTGAGCTTGCACCAGGACGGAGTAATTCACCCCTCCACTTT
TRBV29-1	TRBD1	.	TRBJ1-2	CTTGQNQGDRGSGYTF	TGCACTACTGGGCAGAACCAAGGGGACAGGGGGTCAGGCTACACCTTC
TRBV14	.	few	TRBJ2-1	CASSTAVYNEQFF	TGTGCCAGCAGCACAGCGGTATACAATGAGCAGTTCTTC